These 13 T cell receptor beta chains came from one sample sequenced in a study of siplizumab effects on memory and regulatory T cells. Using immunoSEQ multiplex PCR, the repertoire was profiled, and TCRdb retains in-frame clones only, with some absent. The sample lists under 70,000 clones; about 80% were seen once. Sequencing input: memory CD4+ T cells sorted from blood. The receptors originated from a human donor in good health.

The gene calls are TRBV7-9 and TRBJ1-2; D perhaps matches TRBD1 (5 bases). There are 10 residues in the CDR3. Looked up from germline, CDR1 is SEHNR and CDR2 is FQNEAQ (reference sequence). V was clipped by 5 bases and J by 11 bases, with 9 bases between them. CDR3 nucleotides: TGTGCCAGCAGCCTAAAGGGGTACACCTTC. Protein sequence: CASSLKGYTF.

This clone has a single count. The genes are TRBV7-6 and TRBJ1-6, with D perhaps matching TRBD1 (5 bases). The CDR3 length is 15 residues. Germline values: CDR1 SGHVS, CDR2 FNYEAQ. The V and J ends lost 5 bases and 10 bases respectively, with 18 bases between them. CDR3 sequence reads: CASSAQERGVSPLHF. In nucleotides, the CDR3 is TGTGCCAGCAGCGCCCAGGAGCGGGGCGTCTCACCCCTCCACTTT.

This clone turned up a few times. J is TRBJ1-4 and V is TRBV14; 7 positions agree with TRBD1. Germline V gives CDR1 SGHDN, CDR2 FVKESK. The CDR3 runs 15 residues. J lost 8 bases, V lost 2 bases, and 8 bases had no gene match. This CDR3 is CASSQRRGQREKLFF. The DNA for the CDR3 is TGTGCCAGCAGCCAAAGGAGGGGGCAAAGAGAAAAACTGTTTTTT.

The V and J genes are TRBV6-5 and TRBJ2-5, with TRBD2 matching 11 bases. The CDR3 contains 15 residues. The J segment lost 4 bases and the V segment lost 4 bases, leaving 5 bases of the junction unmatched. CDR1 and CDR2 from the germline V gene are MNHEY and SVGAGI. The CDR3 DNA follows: TGTGCCAGCAGTTCGACTAGCGGGGTTCGAGAGACCCAGTACTTC. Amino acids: CASSSTSGVRETQYF.

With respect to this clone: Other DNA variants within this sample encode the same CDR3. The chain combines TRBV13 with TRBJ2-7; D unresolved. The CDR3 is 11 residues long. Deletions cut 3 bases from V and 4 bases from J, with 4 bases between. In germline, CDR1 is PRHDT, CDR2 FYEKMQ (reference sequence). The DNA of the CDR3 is TGTGCCAGCAGCTTTTATTACGAGCAGTACTTC. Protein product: CASSFYYEQYF.

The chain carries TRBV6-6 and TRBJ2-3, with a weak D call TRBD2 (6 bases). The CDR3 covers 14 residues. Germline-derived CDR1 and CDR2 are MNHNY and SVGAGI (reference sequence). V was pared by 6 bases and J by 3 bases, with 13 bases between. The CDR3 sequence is CASRAGFKTDTQYF. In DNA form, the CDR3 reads TGTGCCAGCAGGGCGGGGTTTAAGACAGATACGCAGTATTTT.

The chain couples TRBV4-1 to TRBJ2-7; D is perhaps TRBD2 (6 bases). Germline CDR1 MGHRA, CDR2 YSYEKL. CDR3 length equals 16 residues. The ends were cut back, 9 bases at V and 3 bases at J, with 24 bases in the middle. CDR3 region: CASVSDRGIFGYEQYF. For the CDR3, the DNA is TGCGCCAGTGTATCGGACCGGGGGATTTTCGGCTACGAGCAGTACTTC.

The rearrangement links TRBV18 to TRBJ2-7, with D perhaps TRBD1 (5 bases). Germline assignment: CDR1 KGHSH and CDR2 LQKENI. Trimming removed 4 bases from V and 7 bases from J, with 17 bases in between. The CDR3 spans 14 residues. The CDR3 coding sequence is TGTGCCAGCTCACTCACCATTGGGGCGACAGAGCAGTACTTC. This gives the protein CASSLTIGATEQYF.

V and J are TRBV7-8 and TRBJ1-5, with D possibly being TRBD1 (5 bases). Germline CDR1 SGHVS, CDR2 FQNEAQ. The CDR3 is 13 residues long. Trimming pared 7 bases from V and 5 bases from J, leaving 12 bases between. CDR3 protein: CASNDGGYQPQHF. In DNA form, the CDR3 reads TGTGCCAGCAACGACGGGGGGTATCAGCCCCAGCATTTT.

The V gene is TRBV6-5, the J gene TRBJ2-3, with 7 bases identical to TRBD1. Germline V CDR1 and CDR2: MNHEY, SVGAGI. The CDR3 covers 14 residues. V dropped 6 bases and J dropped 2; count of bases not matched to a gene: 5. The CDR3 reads CASSGQALTDTQYF. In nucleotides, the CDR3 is TGTGCCAGCAGCGGACAGGCACTCACAGATACGCAGTATTTT.

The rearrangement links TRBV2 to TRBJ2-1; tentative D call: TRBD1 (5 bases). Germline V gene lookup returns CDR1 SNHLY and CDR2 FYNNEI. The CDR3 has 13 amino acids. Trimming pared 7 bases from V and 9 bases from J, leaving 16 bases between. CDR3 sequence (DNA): TGTGCCAGCATGGGCTTGACAAGGGGTGAGCAGTTCTTC. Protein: CASMGLTRGEQFF.

The CDR3 here is CASSAQGLGGYTF. CDR3 sequence (DNA): TGTGCCAGCAGCGCTCAGGGGCTGGGGGGCTACACCTTC. The chain recombines TRBV9 with TRBJ1-2; TRBD1 is a possible D gene (6 bases). V was clipped by 3 bases and J by 8 bases, with 14 bases between them. The CDR3 totals 13 residues. CDR1 is SGDLS and CDR2 is YYNGEE in the germline V gene.

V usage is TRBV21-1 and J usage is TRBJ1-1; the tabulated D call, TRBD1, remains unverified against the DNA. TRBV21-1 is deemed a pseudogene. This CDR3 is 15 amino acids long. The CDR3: CASNESGVQDTEAFF. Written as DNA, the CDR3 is TGTGCCAGCAACGAGTCAGGGGTCCAGGACACTGAAGCTTTCTTT.